The 2 T cell receptor beta chains below come from one sample, sequenced in a study of blood T cells in healthy people across ages. With a J-beta primer mix and a sample-barcoded 5' primer, a second PCR ran 7 to 11 cycles. Via MiXCR, TCRdb re-called the 5' RACE reads, giving one row per CDR3 protein. The table lists 540,000 or so distinct CDR3 sequences, 27% of them singletons, with around 18% in the top ten. The sample consisted of blood. The source is a woman aged 70 to 79 in good health.

This clonotype was counted between two and nine times. J is TRBJ1-1 and V is TRBV20-1; D uncertain. This CDR3 has 11 amino acids. Trimming removed 4 bases from V and 1 base from J, with 4 bases in between. CDR1 DFQATT and CDR2 SNEGSKA come from the germline V gene (reference sequence). CDR3: CSAKPNTEAFF. As DNA, the CDR3 is TGCAGTGCTAAGCCGAACACTGAAGCTTTCTTT.

The rearrangement links TRBV5-1 to TRBJ1-4, with unresolved D. Per germline, CDR1 SGHRS and CDR2 YFSETQ. CDR3 size: 15 residues. Trimming removed 0 bases from V and 7 bases from J, with 13 bases in between. CDR3 loop: CASSLEVLGGEKLFF. Here the CDR3 DNA reads TGCGCCAGCAGCTTGGAGGTTTTGGGCGGTGAAAAACTGTTTTTT.